This T cell receptor (beta chain) emerged from a study of CD8 T cells in ankylosing spondylitis. TCRdb analysed the 5' RACE reads with MiXCR anew, one entry per CDR3 protein. The sample includes about 250,000 distinct CDR3 sequences, 20% to 30% of them seen just once. Trimming pared 0 bases from V and 3 bases from J, leaving 9 bases between. The CDR3 runs 14 residues. Germline V lookup: CDR1 MDHEN, CDR2 SYDVKM. Sequencing used blood, either unsorted or a sorted T cell fraction (not recorded which). This chain connects TRBV28 to TRBJ2-7; D is unresolved. This receptor was identified in a male donor with ankylosing spondylitis or in good health (not recorded which). CDR3 region: CASSLWTLNYEQYF. For the CDR3, the DNA is TGTGCCAGCAGTTTATGGACCCTAAACTACGAGCAGTACTTC.